This T cell receptor beta chain emerged from a study of T-cell memory formation after mild COVID-19. This clonotype was seen at least ten times. No antigen is known for it. TCRdb redid the calling of the 5' RACE reads with MiXCR, one entry per CDR3 protein. The sample has tens of thousands of distinct CDR3 sequences, about a tenth seen once. Per germline, CDR1 SGHRS and CDR2 YFSETQ. Trimming took 2 bases from V and 3 from J, leaving 12 bases between them. The CDR3 sequence is 15 residues long. Study-level results: Of the contracting clones, CD4+ ones lay mainly in CM and EM, and CD8+ ones in EMRA. Clones that got smaller from day 15 to 85 had even CD4/CD8, while clones growing later tipped toward CD4+.

The clonotype comes from a man younger than 35 who had mild COVID-19 (a few samples of this study predate the infection). Cell type and time point are not known. The chain links TRBV5-1 to TRBJ2-1, with D uncertain. Specimen: PBMCs or a T cell subset sorted from them (not recorded which). CDR3: CASSFSADLYNEQFF. CDR3 sequence (DNA): TGCGCCAGCAGCTTCTCGGCAGATCTCTACAATGAGCAGTTCTTC.